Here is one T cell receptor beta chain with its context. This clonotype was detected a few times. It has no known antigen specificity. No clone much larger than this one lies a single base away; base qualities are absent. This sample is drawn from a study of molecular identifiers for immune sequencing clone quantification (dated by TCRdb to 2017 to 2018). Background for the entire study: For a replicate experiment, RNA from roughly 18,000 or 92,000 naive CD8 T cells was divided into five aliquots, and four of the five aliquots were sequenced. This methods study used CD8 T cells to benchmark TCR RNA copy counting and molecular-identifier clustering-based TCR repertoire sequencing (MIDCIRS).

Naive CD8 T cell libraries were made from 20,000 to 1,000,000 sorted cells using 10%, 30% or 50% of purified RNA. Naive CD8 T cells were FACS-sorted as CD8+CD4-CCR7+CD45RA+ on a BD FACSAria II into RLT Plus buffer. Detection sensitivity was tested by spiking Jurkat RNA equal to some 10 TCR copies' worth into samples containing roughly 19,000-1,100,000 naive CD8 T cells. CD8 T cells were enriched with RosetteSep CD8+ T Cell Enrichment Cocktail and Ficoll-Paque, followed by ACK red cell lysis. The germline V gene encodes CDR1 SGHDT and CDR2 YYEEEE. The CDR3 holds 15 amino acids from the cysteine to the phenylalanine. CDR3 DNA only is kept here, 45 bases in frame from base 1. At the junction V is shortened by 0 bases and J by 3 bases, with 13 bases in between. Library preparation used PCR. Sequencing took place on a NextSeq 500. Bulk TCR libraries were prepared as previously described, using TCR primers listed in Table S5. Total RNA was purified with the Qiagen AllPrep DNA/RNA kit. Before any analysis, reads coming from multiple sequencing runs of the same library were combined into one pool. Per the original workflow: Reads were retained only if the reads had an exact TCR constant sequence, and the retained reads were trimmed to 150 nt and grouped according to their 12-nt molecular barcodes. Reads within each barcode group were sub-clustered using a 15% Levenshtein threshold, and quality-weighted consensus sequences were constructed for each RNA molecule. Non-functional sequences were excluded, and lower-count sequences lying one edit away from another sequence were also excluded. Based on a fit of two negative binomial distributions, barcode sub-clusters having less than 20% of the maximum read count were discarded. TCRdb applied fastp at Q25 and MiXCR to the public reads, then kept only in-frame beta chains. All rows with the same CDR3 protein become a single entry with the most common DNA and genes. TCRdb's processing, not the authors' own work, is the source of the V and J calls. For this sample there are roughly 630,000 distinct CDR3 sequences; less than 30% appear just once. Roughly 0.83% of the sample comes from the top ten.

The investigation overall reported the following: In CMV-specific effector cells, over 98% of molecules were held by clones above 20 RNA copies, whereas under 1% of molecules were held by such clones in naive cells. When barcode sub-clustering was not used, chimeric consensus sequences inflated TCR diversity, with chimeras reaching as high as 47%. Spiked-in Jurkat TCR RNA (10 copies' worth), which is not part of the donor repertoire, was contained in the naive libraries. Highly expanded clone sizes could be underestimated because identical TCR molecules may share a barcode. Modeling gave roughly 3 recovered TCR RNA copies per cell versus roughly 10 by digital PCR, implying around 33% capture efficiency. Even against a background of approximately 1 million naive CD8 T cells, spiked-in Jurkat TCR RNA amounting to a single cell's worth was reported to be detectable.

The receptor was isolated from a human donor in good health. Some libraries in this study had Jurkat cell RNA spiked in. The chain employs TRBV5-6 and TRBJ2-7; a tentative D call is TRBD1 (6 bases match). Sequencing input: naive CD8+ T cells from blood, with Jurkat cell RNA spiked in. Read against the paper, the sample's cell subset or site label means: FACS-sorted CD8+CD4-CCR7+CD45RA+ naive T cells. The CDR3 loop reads CASSLALQGSYEQYF. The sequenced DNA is TGTGCCAGCAGCTTGGCTTTACAGGGAAGCTACGAGCAGTACTTC.